These T cell receptor beta chains were read from a single sample in a study of shared clonotypes between healthy human individuals. TCRdb's copy holds only in-frame clones and misses some; the assay was immunoSEQ multiplex PCR. Found here are 1,400,000 or so clones, approximately 98.5% of them singletons; the top ten hold 0.36%. The material sequenced was naive CD4+ T cells sorted from blood. Source of these receptors: a man in his thirties or forties in good health. Each CDR3 is given with its conserved first and last residue. The D gene is left open where the match is weak. Clone size, where shown, is once, few, many, or a class for clones that have expanded.

clone size,D gene,V gene,J gene,CDR3 DNA,CDR3 protein
-,-,TRBV28,TRBJ2-3,TGTGCCAGCGACAAGGGTTTGGAGACGCAGTATTTT,CASDKGLETQYF
-,TRBD1,TRBV10-3,TRBJ1-2,TGTGCCATCAGTTCAGCAGGGGGCGATGACTATGGCTACACCTTC,CAISSAGGDDYGYTF
-,-,TRBV5-1,TRBJ2-3,TGCGCCAGCAGCTATGGGGTTGTGTCCGACCCTAGCACAGATACGCAGTATTTT,CASSYGVVSDPSTDTQYF
-,TRBD2,TRBV7-7,TRBJ2-5,TGTGCCAGCAGCCCAGGACTAGAAGAGACCCAGTACTTC,CASSPGLEETQYF
-,-,TRBV5-1,TRBJ1-4,TGCGCCAGCAGCCCTACAGCAACTAATGAAAAACTGTTTTTT,CASSPTATNEKLFF
-,TRBD2,TRBV14,TRBJ2-3,TGTGCCAGCAGCCAATCTGTGCGGACTAGCGTAACAGATACGCAGTATTTT,CASSQSVRTSVTDTQYF
-,TRBD2,TRBV28,TRBJ2-1,TGTGCCAGCAAAGATGGCGGGAGTAAGAATGAGCAGTTCTTC,CASKDGGSKNEQFF
-,-,TRBV15,TRBJ2-7,TGTGCCACCAGCAGAGATCTTGGGGAGCAGTACTTC,CATSRDLGEQYF
-,TRBD1,TRBV7-9,TRBJ1-4,TGTGCCAGCAGCTCTCGGTCGGGACAGCCAAATGAAAAACTGTTTTTT,CASSSRSGQPNEKLFF
-,-,TRBV10-2,TRBJ1-1,TGCGCCAGCAGCAACTTCGGGACATTGCATCTCTTT,CASSNFGTLHLF
-,TRBD1,TRBV5-1,TRBJ1-1,TGCGCCAGCAGCTTGGCCCAGGGGGCAACTGAAGCTTTCTTT,CASSLAQGATEAFF
-,-,TRBV10-3,TRBJ2-2,TGTGCCATCAGTAATATCGGGGAGGACACCGGGGAGCTGTTTTTT,CAISNIGEDTGELFF
-,-,TRBV29-1,TRBJ2-7,TGCAGCGTTCCTTCCGGGGGCTACGAGCAGTACTTC,CSVPSGGYEQYF
-,TRBD1,TRBV5-5,TRBJ2-7,TGTGCCAGCAGCCAAGCGGGACAGGGGAACGAGCAGTACTTC,CASSQAGQGNEQYF
-,-,TRBV6-5,TRBJ2-3,TGTGCCAGCGGGAGAGGGGTGAGCACAGATACGCAGTATTTT,CASGRGVSTDTQYF
-,TRBD1,TRBV7-9,TRBJ2-7,TGTGCCAGCAGCTACCCCCCGGGACAGGGGCTGAACTTC,CASSYPPGQGLNF
-,-,TRBV9,TRBJ1-3,TGTGCCAGCAGCGTCTCCGGAGGGACTGGAAACACCATATATTTT,CASSVSGGTGNTIYF
-,-,TRBV6-5,TRBJ2-3,TGTGCCAGCAGTTACTCGTTCGACATAACAGATACGCAGTATTTT,CASSYSFDITDTQYF
-,TRBD2,TRBV9,TRBJ2-2,TGTGCCAGCAGCGTAGCGGGAGGGGCCGGGGAGCTGTTTTTT,CASSVAGGAGELFF
once,TRBD1,TRBV30,TRBJ1-1,TGTGCCTGGAGGAGACAGGGTCGAACTGAAGCTTTCTTT,CAWRRQGRTEAFF
once,-,TRBV5-1,TRBJ2-7,TGCGCCAGTGTAAACAGCTACGAGCAGTACTTC,CASVNSYEQYF
-,TRBD2,TRBV7-8,TRBJ2-1,TGTGCCAGCAGCTTAGTTGCTAGCGGGAGGAAGGATGAGCAGTTCTTC,CASSLVASGRKDEQFF
-,-,TRBV9,TRBJ2-1,TGTGCCAGCAGCCTAACGTTTGCCGGGACCGGAGTCTCCTACAATGAGCAGTTCTTC,CASSLTFAGTGVSYNEQFF
-,TRBD1,TRBV7-6,TRBJ2-2,TGTGCCAGCAGCTTAGCGGACAGGGTGGACACCGGGGAGCTGTTTTTT,CASSLADRVDTGELFF
-,TRBD1,TRBV7-2,TRBJ2-5,TGTGCCAGCAGCGTTCACAGGGGGCCTAGAGAGACCCAGTACTTC,CASSVHRGPRETQYF
-,-,TRBV10-3,TRBJ2-1,TGTGCCATCAGTTACAGCATCTCCTACAATGAGCAGTTCTTC,CAISYSISYNEQFF
-,-,TRBV7-2,TRBJ2-1,TGTGCCAGCAGGCCGAGGGCGGCGACAGGTTACAATGAGCAGTTCTTC,CASRPRAATGYNEQFF
-,-,TRBV28,TRBJ1-2,TGTGCCAGCAGCCGCAGACCCGCTAACTATGGCTACACCTTC,CASSRRPANYGYTF
-,-,TRBV27,TRBJ2-7,TGTGCCAGCAGAAGAATGGGGGGCCCCGGAAGCTACGAGCAGTACTTC,CASRRMGGPGSYEQYF
once,-,TRBV7-9,TRBJ2-6,TGTGCCAGCCACTTGTCTGGGGCCAACGTCCTGACTTTC,CASHLSGANVLTF
-,TRBD1,TRBV27,TRBJ2-7,TGTGCCAGCAGTCCGGGACAGGGTTCGGGGCAGTACTTC,CASSPGQGSGQYF
-,-,TRBV11-2,TRBJ1-4,TGTGCCAGCAGCTTGGTTGAGAGCTATAATGAAAAACTGTTTTTT,CASSLVESYNEKLFF
-,TRBD2,TRBV7-6,TRBJ2-7,TGTGCCAGCAGCTTAGGGGGACAGAGACTAGCGGGAGGGGTCTACGAGCAGTACTTC,CASSLGGQRLAGGVYEQYF
-,-,TRBV27,TRBJ2-7,TGTGCCAGCAGTTTTCAGGGGCGAGAACCCTACGAGCAGTACTTC,CASSFQGREPYEQYF
-,TRBD2,TRBV6-5,TRBJ2-7,TGTGCCAGCAGTCCGACTAGCGGCTCCTACGAGCAGTACTTC,CASSPTSGSYEQYF
once,-,TRBV5-1,TRBJ1-4,TGCGCCAGCAGCTTGGACGGAACGGTGGAAAAACTGTTTTTT,CASSLDGTVEKLFF
once,-,TRBV28,TRBJ2-5,TGTGCCAGCAGTCCCCCCCCATTACGGACCCAGTACTTC,CASSPPPLRTQYF
-,TRBD1,TRBV28,TRBJ2-1,TGTGCCAGCAGGACAGGGGGTTCCCGCAATGAGCAGTTCTTC,CASRTGGSRNEQFF
-,TRBD2,TRBV7-8,TRBJ2-3,TGTGCCAGCAGCTTAGGGACTAGCGGGAGGGCAGATACGCAGTATTTT,CASSLGTSGRADTQYF
-,-,TRBV10-1,TRBJ2-1,TGCGCCAGCAGTGAAGGCCAGACCTACAATGAGCAGTTCTTC,CASSEGQTYNEQFF
-,-,TRBV7-8,TRBJ2-1,TGTGCCAGCAGCTTAGAGGCTATTTGGACAGACTCCTACAATGAGCAGTTCTTC,CASSLEAIWTDSYNEQFF
-,TRBD1,TRBV4-1,TRBJ1-2,TGCGCCAGCAGCCAACAGGGGGTCGGCATTTTCCTCTATGGCTACACCTTC,CASSQQGVGIFLYGYTF
-,-,TRBV7-8,TRBJ1-1,TGTGCCAGCAGCTTAGATATAGAGAACACTGAAGCTTTCTTT,CASSLDIENTEAFF
-,TRBD2,TRBV10-2,TRBJ2-7,TGCGCCAGCTGGACTAGCGGGAGCTCGGCCTACGAGCAGTACTTC,CASWTSGSSAYEQYF
-,-,TRBV5-1,TRBJ1-1,TGCGCCAGCACCCCGGGCCTTGGAGTGGTGAACACTGAAGCTTTCTTT,CASTPGLGVVNTEAFF
once,-,TRBV18,TRBJ2-1,TGTGCCAGCTCAGACCAAGAGGCCCCCTCTTACAATGAGCAGTTCTTC,CASSDQEAPSYNEQFF
-,-,TRBV5-1,TRBJ2-6,TGCGCCAGCAGCTTGGGTCTCCCATCTGGGGCCAACGTCCTGACTTTC,CASSLGLPSGANVLTF
-,-,TRBV5-4,TRBJ1-4,TGTGCCAGCAGCCTGAATCCCGGGTCGAATGAAAAACTGTTTTTT,CASSLNPGSNEKLFF
-,TRBD2,TRBV28,TRBJ2-7,TGTGCCAGCGTGGCTAGCGGAACCTACGAGCAGTACTTC,CASVASGTYEQYF
once,-,TRBV5-1,TRBJ2-5,TGCGCCAGCAGCGTGCTCCCTAACCAAGAGACCCAGTACTTC,CASSVLPNQETQYF
-,-,TRBV6-6,TRBJ2-7,TGTGCCAGCAGTTACTCTTACTACGAGCAGTACTTC,CASSYSYYEQYF
-,-,TRBV4-1,TRBJ2-7,TGCGCCAGCAGCCAAGAAGGGGGAGGCCCCTACGAGCAGTACTTC,CASSQEGGGPYEQYF
-,-,TRBV4-1,TRBJ1-2,TGCGCCAGCAGCCAAGAGCAGGGCGACTATGGCTACACCTTC,CASSQEQGDYGYTF
-,-,TRBV6-5,TRBJ2-7,TGTGCCAGCAGTTACTCGTCTCACTCCTCCTACGAGCAGTACTTC,CASSYSSHSSYEQYF